The 14 T cell receptor beta chains below come from one sample, sequenced in a study of blood T cells in healthy people across ages. A second PCR of about 6 to 11 cycles used a sample-barcoded 5' primer and a J-beta primer mix. TCRdb used MiXCR to reprocess the 5' RACE reads, holding one entry per CDR3 protein. The data show around 1,000,000 distinct CDR3 sequences, around two fifths seen once. The source material was blood. The receptors stem from a man between 18 and 29 years old in good health.

The J gene is TRBJ2-7, the V gene TRBV5-1; 7 positions match TRBD1. The J call may not be correct, given that the DNA end is closer to TRBJ2-5. Germline CDR1 is SGHRS and CDR2 is YFSETQ. The CDR3 totals 15 residues. The DNA of the CDR3 is TGCGCCAGCAGCTTACAAAAGGGGGCTCTGGAGACCCAGTACTTC. Translated: CASSLQKGALETQYF.

This clonotype has a handful of counts. The chain joins TRBV20-1 to TRBJ2-1; D may correspond to TRBD1 or TRBD2 (5 bases each). The CDR3 runs to 13 residues. Trimming pared 3 bases from V and 2 bases from J, leaving 8 bases between. The germline gives CDR1 DFQATT, CDR2 SNEGSKA (reference sequence). DNA of the CDR3: TGCAGTGCTAGCGGGGCTACCTACAATGAGCAGTTCTTC. Protein: CSASGATYNEQFF.

This chain uses TRBV4-2 with TRBJ1-3, with 10 nucleotides matching TRBD1. The CDR3 has 18 amino acids. Germline CDR1 LGHNA, CDR2 YNFKEQ. Germline trimming cut 1 base from V and 0 bases from J; bases unmatched to any gene: 6. CDR3 in amino acids: CASSQGTGQGNSGNTIYF. The CDR3, as DNA: TGTGCCAGCAGCCAAGGGACGGGACAGGGGAACTCTGGAAACACCATATATTTT.

The chain joins TRBV20-1 to TRBJ1-6, with unresolved D. From germline, CDR1 is DFQATT and CDR2 SNEGSKA (reference sequence). Trimming pared 4 bases from V and 9 bases from J, leaving 19 bases between. The CDR3 runs to 15 residues. CDR3 bases: TGCAGTGCTACCCCAGGATCTGTCGAGGGTTCACCCCTCCACTTT. Residues: CSATPGSVEGSPLHF.

The chain carries TRBV12-3 or TRBV12-4 and TRBJ2-1; D gene ambiguous. Trimming took off 6 bases at V and 7 bases at J, with 10 bases between the two ends. CDR3 length: 12 residues. The DNA for the CDR3 is TGTGCCAGCAGAAGCGCCGGTAATGAGCAGTTCTTC. It specifies CASRSAGNEQFF.

This clonotype was counted only a few times. J is TRBJ1-2 and V is TRBV6-1; the D is unclear. Germline V gene sequence: CDR1 MNHNS, CDR2 SASEGT. V gave up 5 bases and J gave up 0 bases, with 13 bases separating them. This CDR3 is built from 15 residues. CDR3 DNA: TGTGCCAGCAGTTGGGGATCTGATCCTAACTATGGCTACACCTTC. This codes for CASSWGSDPNYGYTF.

The chain uses TRBV6-2 or TRBV6-3 and TRBJ2-7, with TRBD1 matching over 9 bases. V lost 5 bases and J lost 5; bases outside the gene matches: 4. Germline V CDR1 and CDR2: MNHEY, SVGEGT. This CDR3 is built from 13 residues. In DNA form, the CDR3 reads TGTGCCAGCAGTCCCGGGACAGGGAACGAGCAGTACTTC. It is translated as CASSPGTGNEQYF.

V and J are TRBV4-3 and TRBJ2-3; no definite D call. The CDR3 runs to 16 residues. Germline V gene lookup returns CDR1 LGHNA and CDR2 YSLEER. The germline V and J ends were trimmed by 0 bases and 3 bases, with 13 bases remaining between them. The CDR3 sequence: CASSQDLAFGTDTQYF. DNA for the CDR3: TGCGCCAGCAGCCAAGATTTGGCTTTCGGAACAGATACGCAGTATTTT.

The sample holds a few counts of this clonotype. J is TRBJ2-3 and V is TRBV29-1; the match to TRBD2 covers 8 bases. J lost 5 bases, V lost 7 bases, and 8 bases had no gene match. This CDR3 contains 13 residues. From germline, CDR1 is SQVTM and CDR2 ANQGSEA. The CDR3 sequence: CSESSGAKDTQYF. The DNA of the CDR3 is TGCAGCGAGAGTAGCGGGGCGAAAGATACGCAGTATTTT.

This clonotype was counted ten times or more. The chain joins TRBV9 to TRBJ1-2; TRBD1 might be the D (6 bases). Looked up from germline, CDR1 is SGDLS and CDR2 is YYNGEE. With 5 bases removed from V and 4 bases from J, the gap between germline ends came to 12 bases. CDR3 length: 13 residues. Here the CDR3 reads CASSPGAFYGYTF. CDR3 bases: TGTGCCAGCAGTCCAGGGGCCTTCTATGGCTACACCTTC.

There are a few counts of this clonotype. The genes are TRBV5-1 and TRBJ2-3, with TRBD1 matching over 8 bases. Germline CDR1 is SGHRS and CDR2 is YFSETQ. CDR3 length equals 18 residues. Trimming removed 4 bases from V and 3 bases from J; junction bases left unmatched: 16. The CDR3 loop is CASSPVGQGPPATDTQYF. Written as DNA, the CDR3 is TGCGCCAGCAGCCCCGTAGGACAGGGCCCCCCCGCGACAGATACGCAGTATTTT.

Notes on this clonotype: At one boundary the junction diverges from the germline segment, which might be a read error. This chain joins TRBV12-3 or TRBV12-4 and TRBJ2-3; 9 bases align to TRBD1. The CDR3 length is 15 residues. The CDR3 DNA sequence: TGTGCCAGCATTCGACAGGGGGTGCTAACAGATGCGCAGTATTTT. This sequence encodes CASIRQGVLTDAQYF.

In its sample, this clonotype was seen once. This chain connects TRBV18 to TRBJ1-2; D is perhaps TRBD1 (5 bases). V lost 0 bases to trimming and J lost 4 bases, with 21 bases between them. The CDR3 covers 18 residues. CDR1 KGHSH and CDR2 LQKENI come from the germline V gene. The CDR3 region has the DNA TGTGCCAGCTCACCACCGAATCGGGCCCAGGGTACTTCCTATGGCTACACCTTC. This gives the protein CASSPPNRAQGTSYGYTF.

The V gene is TRBV2, the J gene TRBJ1-2; the D gene is possibly TRBD1 (5 bases). Germline V gives CDR1 SNHLY, CDR2 FYNNEI. Trimming stripped 6 bases from V and 3 bases from J, with 17 bases between. This CDR3 is built from 15 residues. CDR3 residues: CASREGRQGYYGYTF. The CDR3 DNA is TGTGCCAGCAGGGAGGGACGGCAAGGATACTATGGCTACACCTTC.